The clone carrying this TCR beta chain was observed a single time. The sample originates from a study of blood T cells in healthy people across ages. A second about 6 to 12 cycle PCR used barcoded and J-beta primers. TCRdb itself ran the 5' RACE reads through MiXCR, one entry per CDR3 protein. The sample lists hundreds of thousands of distinct CDR3 sequences, around 50% seen once, with around an eighth in the top ten. The CDR3 consists of 14 residues. V shed 1 base and J shed 1 base, with 8 bases lying between them. CDR1 LGHDT and CDR2 YNNKEL come from the germline V gene (reference sequence). The gene calls are TRBV3-1 and TRBJ2-7; tentative D call: TRBD1 (5 bases). The receptor was isolated from an elderly woman in good health. The sample taken for sequencing was blood. CDR3 region: CASSQAQVSYEQYF. DNA of the CDR3: TGTGCCAGCAGCCAAGCACAGGTGTCCTACGAGCAGTACTTC.